These 9 T cell receptor beta chains originate from one sample sequenced in a study of breast tumors, draining lymph nodes, adjacent tissues listed by TCRdb under 2016. Library preparation employed multiplex PCR. TCRdb names Illumina HiSeq 2000 as the instrument used. TCRdb took the public reads, trimmed them with fastp at Q25, ran MiXCR for clone calling and kept in-frame beta chains. Every distinct CDR3 protein forms one entry, paired with its most common genes and DNA. The sample table lists 270,000 or so distinct CDR3 sequences, under 35% of them with a count of one. More than 0.85% of the sample rests with the top ten. Lymph node samples came from the axillary draining lymph nodes of breast cancer patients. Sequenced input: axillary lymph node tissue. Receptors were obtained from a female donor with breast cancer. Some clones in this sample may be carry-over from other donors' samples.

This clonotype appeared many times. The chain is built from TRBV19 and TRBJ2-3, with D uncertain. Germline CDR1 reads LNHDA; CDR2 reads SQIVND (reference sequence). The CDR3 runs 13 residues. Trimming stripped 8 bases from V and 0 bases from J, with 9 bases between. The CDR3 nucleotides read TGTGCCAGTTCCGACACTAGCACAGATACGCAGTATTTT. This sequence encodes CASSDTSTDTQYF.

This clonotype was observed many times. DNA of the CDR3: TGTGCCAGCAGCTTGGGTCACAGGGGGTGGAACACCGGGGAGCTGTTTTTT. Residues: CASSLGHRGWNTGELFF. The chain recombines TRBV5-8 with TRBJ2-2; 8 bases are shared with TRBD1. V shed 0 bases and J 1 base; nucleotides not matched to a gene: 5. Per the germline V gene, CDR1 is SGHTS and CDR2 is YDEGEE. The CDR3 is 17 residues long.

On this clonotype itself: At one of its ends the junction is not consistent with the germline gene, which may arise from a read error. This chain links TRBV9 with TRBJ2-3; TRBD2 might be the D (5 bases). The CDR3 contains 14 residues. Germline values: CDR1 SGDLS, CDR2 YYNGEE. The CDR3: CVSSVTSLSGTQYF. The DNA of the CDR3 is TGTGTCAGCAGCGTAACTAGTTTATCAGGTACGCAGTATTTT. Combining the CDR3 with reference TRBV9 and TRBJ2-3 gives the whole variable domain DSGVTQTPKHLITATGQRVTLRCSPRSGDLSVYWYQQSLDQGLQFLIQYYNGEERAKGNILERFSAQQFPDLHSELNLSSLELGDSALYFCVSSVTSLSGTQYFGPGTRLTVL.

This chain connects TRBV27 to TRBJ2-6, with TRBD1 identical over 8 bases. With 6 bases clipped from V and 0 bases from J, the junction kept 7 bases outside the gene matches. Germline CDR1 is MNHEY and CDR2 is SMNVEV (reference sequence). This CDR3 comprises 17 residues. The CDR3 DNA sequence: TGTGCCAGCAGCGGACAGGGAGAAGTCTCTGGGGCCAACGTCCTGACTTTC. Translation: CASSGQGEVSGANVLTF. Full variable domain (rest looked up from reference TRBV27 and TRBJ2-6): EAQVTQNPRYLITVTGKKLTVTCSQNMNHEYMSWYRQDPGLGLRQIYYSMNVEVTDKGDVPEGYKVSRKEKRNFPLILESPSPNQTSLYFCASSGQGEVSGANVLTFGAGSRLTVL.

In this sample, this clonotype turned up many times. The V gene is TRBV7-6, the J gene TRBJ1-2; D gene unclear. This CDR3 spans 16 amino acids. V was cut by 5 bases and J by 7 bases, with 23 bases left in between. Germline-derived CDR1 and CDR2 are SGHVS and FNYEAQ. CDR3 DNA: TGTGCCAGCAGCCCCCAACCTCTCGGGGTTAAGATTGGCTACACCTTC. This codes for CASSPQPLGVKIGYTF. The variable domain in full, completed from reference TRBV7-6 and TRBJ1-2, reads GAGVSQSPRYKVTKRGQDVALRCDPISGHVSLYWYRQALGQGPEFLTYFNYEAQQDKSGLPNDRFSAERPEGSISTLTIQRTEQRDSAMYRCASSPQPLGVKIGYTFGSGTRLTVV.

This clonotype came up many times. V and J are TRBV20-1 and TRBJ2-3; TRBD1 matches at 7 bases. The CDR3 is 15 residues long. Trimming cost V 6 bases and J 0 bases; bases outside gene matches: 9. CDR1 is DFQATT, CDR2 SNEGSKA, per germline (reference sequence). DNA for the CDR3: TGCAGTGCCGAAAAAAGGACAGGTAGCACAGATACGCAGTATTTT. This encodes CSAEKRTGSTDTQYF.

The J gene is TRBJ2-5, the V gene TRBV5-1, with 7 bases matching TRBD2. The CDR3 is 16 residues long. Germline CDR1 is SGHRS and CDR2 is YFSETQ. J lost 2 bases, V lost 2 bases, and 9 bases had no gene match. The DNA for the CDR3 is TGCGCCAGCAGCTTCGCGGGACCAGCGGGGCAAGAGACCCAGTACTTC. It encodes CASSFAGPAGQETQYF. The full variable domain, rest sourced from reference TRBV5-1 and TRBJ2-5, is KAGVTQTPRYLIKTRGQQVTLSCSPISGHRSVSWYQQTPGQGLQFLFEYFSETQRNKGNFPGRFSGRQFSNSRSEMNVSTLELGDSALYLCASSFAGPAGQETQYFGPGTRLLVL.

The sample holds a few counts of this clonotype. The chain uses TRBV3-1 and TRBJ2-5; D is uncertain. Germline CDR1 reads LGHDT; CDR2 reads YNNKEL (reference sequence). This CDR3 has 16 residues. V was pared by 4 bases and J by 5 bases, with 20 bases between. The CDR3 DNA is TGTGCCAGCAGCCTGAACCTTGGGCTTGACGGGGAGACCCAGTACTTC. It codes for CASSLNLGLDGETQYF.

V and J are TRBV6-2 or TRBV6-3 and TRBJ2-1; the match to TRBD2 covers 9 bases. Germline trimming cut 5 bases from V and 2 bases from J; bases unmatched to any gene: 7. Germline values: CDR1 MNHEY, CDR2 SVGEGT. The CDR3 has 16 residues. CDR3 DNA: TGTGCCAGCAGTCACGGCCTAGCGGGACCCTACAATGAGCAGTTCTTC. Translating gives CASSHGLAGPYNEQFF.